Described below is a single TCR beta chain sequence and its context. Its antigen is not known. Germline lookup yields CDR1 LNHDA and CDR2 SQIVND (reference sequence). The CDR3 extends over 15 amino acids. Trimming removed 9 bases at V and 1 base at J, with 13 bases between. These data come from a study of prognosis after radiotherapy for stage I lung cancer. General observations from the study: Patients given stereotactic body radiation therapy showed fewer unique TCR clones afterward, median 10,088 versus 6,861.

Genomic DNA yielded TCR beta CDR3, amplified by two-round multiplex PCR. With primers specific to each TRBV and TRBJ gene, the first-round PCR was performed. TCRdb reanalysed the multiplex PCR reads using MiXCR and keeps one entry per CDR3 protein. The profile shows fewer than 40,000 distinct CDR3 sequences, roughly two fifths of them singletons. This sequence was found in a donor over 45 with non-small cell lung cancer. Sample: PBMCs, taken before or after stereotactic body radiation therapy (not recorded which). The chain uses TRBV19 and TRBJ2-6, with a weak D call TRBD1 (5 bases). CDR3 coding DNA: TGTGCCAGCAGAACACAGGTGTCTGGGGCCAACGTCCTGACTTTC. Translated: CASRTQVSGANVLTF.